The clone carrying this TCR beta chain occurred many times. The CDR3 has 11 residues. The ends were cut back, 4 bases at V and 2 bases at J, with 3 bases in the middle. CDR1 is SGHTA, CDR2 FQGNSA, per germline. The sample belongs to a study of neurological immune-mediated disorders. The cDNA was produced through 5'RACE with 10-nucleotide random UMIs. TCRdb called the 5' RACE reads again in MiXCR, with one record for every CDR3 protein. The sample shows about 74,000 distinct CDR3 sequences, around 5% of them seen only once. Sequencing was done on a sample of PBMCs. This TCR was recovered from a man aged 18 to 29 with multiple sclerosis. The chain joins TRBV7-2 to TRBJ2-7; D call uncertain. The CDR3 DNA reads TGTGCCAGCAGCTCCGCCTACGAGCAGTACTTC. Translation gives CASSSAYEQYF.